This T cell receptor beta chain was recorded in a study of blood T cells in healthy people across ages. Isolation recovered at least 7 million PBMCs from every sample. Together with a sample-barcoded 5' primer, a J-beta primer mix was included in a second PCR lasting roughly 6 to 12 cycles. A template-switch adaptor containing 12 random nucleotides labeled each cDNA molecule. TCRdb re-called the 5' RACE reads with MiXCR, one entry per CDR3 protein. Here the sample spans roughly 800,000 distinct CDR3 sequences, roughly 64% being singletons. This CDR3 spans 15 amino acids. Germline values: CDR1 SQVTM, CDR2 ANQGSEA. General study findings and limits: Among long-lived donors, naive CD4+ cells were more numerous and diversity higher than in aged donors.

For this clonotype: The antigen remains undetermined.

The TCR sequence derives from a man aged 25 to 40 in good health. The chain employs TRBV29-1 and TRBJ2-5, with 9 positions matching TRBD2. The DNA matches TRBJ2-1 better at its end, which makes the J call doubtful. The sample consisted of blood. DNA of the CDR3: TGCAGCGTTGCGGTAGGACTAGCGTTTAAAGAGACCCAGTTCTTC. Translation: CSVAVGLAFKETQFF.